This passage covers 16 T cell receptor beta chains from one sample sequenced in a study of T cells in Graves' hyperthyroidism and ophthalmopathy. TCR beta CDR3 regions were amplified from RNA transcripts. First-round RT-PCR of the TCR CDR3 relied on the HTBI primer set. TCRdb fed the multiplex PCR reads into MiXCR, producing one record per CDR3 protein. The sample includes about 280,000 distinct CDR3 sequences, 25% of them seen just once. What was sequenced was blood. Receptor source: a man aged 35-49 years with Graves' hyperthyroidism that later progressed to Graves' ophthalmopathy.

V usage is TRBV12-3 or TRBV12-4 and J usage is TRBJ1-5, with 8 bases lining up with TRBD1. This CDR3 contains 14 residues. The V and J ends lost 7 bases and 6 bases, in that order; junction bases with no gene match: 8. CDR3 in amino acids: CASTPDRASQPQHF. DNA for the CDR3: TGTGCCAGCACCCCGGACAGGGCTAGTCAGCCCCAGCATTTT.

A note on this clonotype: This sequence may be a read error, since a much larger clone differs from it by one base. The J gene is TRBJ2-5, the V gene TRBV19; D is ambiguous. The length of the CDR3 is 14 residues. Germline V gives CDR1 LNHDA, CDR2 SQIVND (reference sequence). V lost 5 bases to trimming and J lost 0 bases, with 10 bases between them. As DNA, the CDR3 is TGTGCCAGTAGTGTTAATCATAACCAAGAGACCCAGTACTTC. Protein sequence: CASSVNHNQETQYF. Based on the CDR3 plus reference TRBV19 and TRBJ2-5, the full variable domain is DGGITQSPKYLFRKEGQNVTLSCEQNLNHDAMYWYRQDPGQGLRLIYYSQIVNDFQKGDIAEGYSVSREKKESFPLTVTSAQKNPTAFYLCASSVNHNQETQYFGPGTRLLVL.

The chain employs TRBV20-1 and TRBJ2-7; no definite D call. This CDR3 comprises 13 residues. Trimming removed 6 bases from V and 4 bases from J, with 16 bases in between. Per the germline V gene, CDR1 is DFQATT and CDR2 is SNEGSKA (reference sequence). For the CDR3, the DNA is TGCAGTGCGAGTCGGTCTGGCGGTTACGAGCAGTACTTC. Protein sequence: CSASRSGGYEQYF.

The chain uses TRBV5-1 and TRBJ2-7, with 8 bases fitting TRBD1. The CDR3 covers 17 residues. Germline V gene data show CDR1 as SGHRS and CDR2 as YFSETQ. V shed 5 bases and J 6 bases; nucleotides not matched to a gene: 19. DNA for the CDR3: TGCGCCAGCAGTCCCGCCCTAGGACAGGGAGGCCAATTCGAGCAGTACTTC. Translating it yields CASSPALGQGGQFEQYF.

Many counts were recorded for this clonotype. V and J are TRBV30 and TRBJ2-7, with 10 nucleotides matching TRBD2. The CDR3 spans 18 residues. The J segment lost 7 bases and the V segment lost 3 bases, leaving 21 bases of the junction unmatched. Germline CDR1 reads GTSNPN; CDR2 reads SVGIG (reference sequence). The CDR3 is CAWRLDRVRASGSEEQYF. The CDR3 bases are TGTGCCTGGAGATTAGACAGGGTGAGGGCTAGCGGGAGTGAAGAGCAGTACTTC. Together with reference TRBV30 and TRBJ2-7, the CDR3 gives the full variable domain: SQTIHQWPATLVQPVGSPLSLECTVEGTSNPNLYWYRQAAGRGLQLLFYSVGIGQISSEVPQNLSASRPQDRQFILSSKKLLLSDSGFYLCAWRLDRVRASGSEEQYFGPGTRLTVT.

This clonotype was seen repeatedly, ten times or more. The CDR3 DNA reads TGCGCCAGCCAAAGGGGCTACGGGACAGCTAACACCGGGGAGCTGTTTTTT. The encoded protein is CASQRGYGTANTGELFF. This chain connects TRBV5-1 to TRBJ2-2, with 7 bases identical to TRBD1. The CDR3 is made up of 17 amino acids. Looked up from germline, CDR1 is SGHRS and CDR2 is YFSETQ. The V and J ends lost 7 bases and 2 bases, in that order; junction bases with no gene match: 14.

This clonotype was counted at least ten times. The genes are TRBV5-1 and TRBJ2-5; D may be TRBD2 (5 bases). The CDR3 is 13 amino acids. Looked up from germline, CDR1 is SGHRS and CDR2 is YFSETQ. Trimming removed 0 bases at V and 3 bases at J, with 6 bases between. The chain's CDR3 is CASSLDGKETQYF. The CDR3 DNA reads TGCGCCAGCAGCTTGGACGGGAAAGAGACCCAGTACTTC.

This clonotype was observed many times. The chain joins TRBV6-1 to TRBJ1-2; unclear D gene. Germline values: CDR1 MNHNS, CDR2 SASEGT. Trimming removed 6 bases at V and 1 base at J, with 18 bases between. The CDR3 has 16 residues. This CDR3 is CASSLPDTPNNYGYTF. In DNA, the CDR3 is TGTGCCAGCAGCCTACCCGACACCCCGAATAACTATGGCTACACCTTC.

At least ten counts were recorded for this clonotype. This chain uses TRBV7-9 with TRBJ1-2; D possibly corresponds to TRBD1 (5 bases). The CDR3 has 13 residues. The germline V and J ends were trimmed by 5 bases and 7 bases, with 14 bases remaining between them. CDR1 is SEHNR, CDR2 FQNEAQ, per germline (reference sequence). The CDR3 coding sequence is TGTGCCAGCAGCCCGGACGGGGGGTCTGGCTACACCTTC. It codes for CASSPDGGSGYTF.

The table lists this clonotype with many counts. V gene TRBV6-1 combines with J gene TRBJ2-7; weak D call: TRBD1 (5 bases). Germline V gene lookup returns CDR1 MNHNS and CDR2 SASEGT. The CDR3 sequence is 14 residues long. Trimming shortened V by 2 bases and J by 2 bases, and 10 bases separated the two germline ends. CDR3 loop: CASSEQGPPYEQYF. In DNA, the CDR3 is TGTGCCAGCAGTGAACAGGGTCCACCCTACGAGCAGTACTTC.

The table lists this clonotype with many counts. The chain has TRBV24-1 and TRBJ2-7, with D possibly being TRBD2 (6 bases). The V gene's germline CDR1 is KGHDR and CDR2 SFDVKD. The V end lost 3 bases, the J end lost 2 bases, and 10 bases lay between the germline ends. This CDR3 spans 14 amino acids. The CDR3 nucleotides are TGTGCCACCAGTGATCAGGCGGGACCCTACGAGCAGTACTTC. This gives the protein CATSDQAGPYEQYF.

This clonotype was recorded at least ten times. V gene TRBV10-3 combines with J gene TRBJ2-5; TRBD1 might be the D (5 bases). This CDR3 contains 13 residues. Germline V lookup: CDR1 ENHRY, CDR2 SYGVKD. Trimming took 2 bases from V and 5 from J, leaving 9 bases between them. The DNA of the CDR3 is TGTGCCATCAGTGAGAACCCAGGGGAGACCCAGTACTTC. Amino acid sequence: CAISENPGETQYF.

This clonotype turned up a few times. CDR3 in amino acids: CASSLAGGSQETQYF. The CDR3 region has the DNA TGTGCCAGCAGCTTAGCTGGGGGATCGCAAGAGACCCAGTACTTC. The chain carries TRBV7-2 and TRBJ2-5; TRBD1 or TRBD2 may be the D gene (5 bases each). Germline lookup yields CDR1 SGHTA and CDR2 FQGNSA. V was clipped by 0 bases and J by 2 bases, with 10 bases between them. The CDR3 consists of 15 residues.

The chain carries TRBV11-2 and TRBJ2-7; 8 bases are a match to TRBD1. The CDR3 has 15 residues. Germline CDR1 reads SGHAT; CDR2 reads FQNNGV. J gave up 3 bases and V 4 bases, and 8 bases lay outside the gene matches. The CDR3: CASSSQTGAIYEQYF. Written as DNA, the CDR3 is TGTGCCAGCAGCTCGCAGACAGGGGCTATCTACGAGCAGTACTTC.

This clonotype occurred many times. The CDR3 DNA reads TGCAGTGCTAGGACCGGGACAGGGTATCAGCCCCAGCATTTT. It translates to CSARTGTGYQPQHF. The rearrangement joins TRBV20-1 to TRBJ1-5; 9 positions match TRBD1. The V gene's germline CDR1 is DFQATT and CDR2 SNEGSKA (reference sequence). V lost 3 bases and J lost 5; bases outside the gene matches: 5. This CDR3 has 14 amino acids.

This clonotype was observed at least ten times. The chain links TRBV6-2 or TRBV6-3 to TRBJ1-1, with 9 bases that match TRBD1. The CDR3 spans 14 residues. The germline CDR1 and CDR2 sequences are MNHEY and SVGEGT. The ends lost 4 bases at V and 4 bases at J; junction bases unmatched: 4. The CDR3 reads CASSFGTGITEAFF. Written as DNA, the CDR3 is TGTGCCAGCAGTTTCGGGACAGGGATCACTGAAGCTTTCTTT.